Given below is one T cell receptor beta chain in context. The target antigen is unknown. TCRdb recomputed calls from the reads with MiXCR, one row per CDR3 protein. The repertoire has some 500,000 distinct CDR3 sequences, 33% of them found once; the top ten carry under 20%. This sample was taken from a study of T cell repertoires in cytomegalovirus infection. The study's findings and limits: Across the ex vivo response, the dominant clonotypes were HLA-C-restricted CMV-specific TCR beta clonotypes.

V shed 2 bases, J shed 5 bases, and the junction held 5 bases outside the gene matches. CDR1 and CDR2 from the germline V gene are MNHEY and SVGAGI. The CDR3 covers 15 residues. This chain joins TRBV6-5 and TRBJ2-7; 11 bases map to TRBD2. This clonotype was sampled from a human donor in good health (CMV status not recorded). Some clones in this sample may be carry-over from other donors' samples. Sequenced here: cultured PBMCs, sampled from culture after CMV antigen stimulation. The CDR3 DNA reads TGTGCCAGCAGTTACCCTAGCGGGAGGCCCCACGAGCAGTACTTC. Protein sequence: CASSYPSGRPHEQYF.